Sequencing of this T cell receptor (beta chain) was carried out in a study of T cell responses to AZD1222 COVID-19 vaccine. Whole-study results and caveats: Baseline seropositivity occurred in only 5 to 7 AZD1222 recipients. Reports say nearly half of spike-specific TCRs go after unmutated variant regions.

The CDR3 spans 15 residues. V shed 6 bases and J 4 bases; nucleotides not matched to a gene: 9. Germline V gives CDR1 MNHNY, CDR2 SVGAGI (reference sequence). Libraries were prepared by immunoSEQ multiplex PCR; TCRdb keeps only in-frame clonotypes and omits some of them. The table has tens of thousands of clones, more than 75% seen once. Turning to this clone: Its antigen is not known.

The chain carries TRBV6-6 and TRBJ2-3; 8 nucleotides match TRBD2. The source is an adult who received the AZD1222 COVID-19 vaccine. Material: peripheral blood, obtained 28 days after the second AZD1222 dose. Here the CDR3 DNA reads TGTGCCAGCAGAACACGGGGGGGCCCCGCAGATACGCAGTATTTT. This encodes CASRTRGGPADTQYF.